One and the same sample provided the 14 T cell receptor beta chains below, sequenced in a study of blood T cell repertoires in COVID-19. Repertoires were generated with immunoSEQ multiplex PCR, while TCRdb's copy carries only in-frame clones and drops some. The repertoire consists of 50,000 or so clones, with 65% to 85% occurring once and the leading ten covering about 19%. Sequencing input: peripheral blood. Receptor source: a human donor with active or convalescent COVID-19. The donor label of this sample is uncertain.

The chain links TRBV19 to TRBJ1-3; 8 bases fit TRBD1. CDR1 is LNHDA, CDR2 SQIVND, per germline (reference sequence). This CDR3 has 16 amino acids. J was trimmed by 0 bases and V by 6 bases; bases with no gene match: 7. The CDR3 nucleotides are TGTGCCAGTAGGAAGACAGGACAGGGCTCTGGAAACACCATATATTTT. Its protein is CASRKTGQGSGNTIYF.

This chain links TRBV24-1 with TRBJ1-2; the D is unclear. The CDR3 extends over 14 amino acids. V lost 0 bases and J 4 bases, leaving 8 bases between the germline ends. Germline V CDR1 and CDR2: KGHDR, SFDVKD. For the CDR3, the DNA is TGTGCCACCAGTGATTTGACAATCGCCTATGGCTACACCTTC. Encoded protein: CATSDLTIAYGYTF.

The chain carries TRBV7-2 and TRBJ1-5; D gene uncertain. The ends were cut back, 4 bases at V and 7 bases at J, with 11 bases in the middle. The CDR3 sequence is 13 residues long. In germline, CDR1 is SGHTA, CDR2 FQGNSA. In nucleotides, the CDR3 is TGTGCCAGCAGCTCCGCCCCGGGACAGCCCCAGCATTTT. The encoded protein is CASSSAPGQPQHF. The variable domain in full, with the rest retrieved from reference TRBV7-2 and TRBJ1-5, is GAGVSQSPSNKVTEKGKDVELRCDPISGHTALYWYRQSLGQGLEFLIYFQGNSAPDKSGLPSDRFSAERTGGSVSTLTIQRTQQEDSAVYLCASSSAPGQPQHFGDGTRLSIL.

The V and J genes are TRBV5-1 and TRBJ2-2, with 9 nucleotides matching TRBD1. The CDR3 sequence is 17 residues long. Germline V gives CDR1 SGHRS, CDR2 YFSETQ. V lost 2 bases, J lost 3 bases, and 8 bases stayed unmatched. The CDR3 loop is CASSFSDRGDDTGELFF. CDR3 DNA sequence: TGCGCCAGCAGCTTCTCGGACAGGGGAGACGACACCGGGGAGCTGTTTTTT.

This clone was observed a single time. This chain connects TRBV9 to TRBJ1-2; a possible D gene is TRBD1 (6 bases). V lost 3 bases and J 2 bases, leaving 17 bases between the germline ends. Germline values: CDR1 SGDLS, CDR2 YYNGEE. CDR3 length: 16 residues. In DNA form, the CDR3 reads TGTGCCAGCAGCGAGGGGTGGGGGCAGGAAAACTATGGCTACACCTTC. Protein: CASSEGWGQENYGYTF.

The rearrangement joins TRBV9 to TRBJ2-3, with D hard to call. The V end lost 3 bases, the J end lost 1 base, and 6 bases lay between the germline ends. Germline V gives CDR1 SGDLS, CDR2 YYNGEE. The CDR3 runs 13 residues. CDR3 region: CASSGTGTDTQYF. In DNA, the CDR3 is TGTGCCAGCAGCGGTACTGGCACAGATACGCAGTATTTT.

This chain joins TRBV4-2 and TRBJ1-4, with D possibly TRBD1 on 5 matching bases. Trimming pared 3 bases from V and 3 bases from J, leaving 11 bases between. This CDR3 region has 15 residues. Germline V lookup: CDR1 LGHNA, CDR2 YNFKEQ. The CDR3 sequence: CASSHTRGSNEKLFF. CDR3 bases: TGTGCCAGCAGCCATACCCGGGGGTCTAATGAAAAACTGTTTTTT.

This chain uses TRBV6-5 with TRBJ1-2; D gene uncertain. Germline V gene sequence: CDR1 MNHEY, CDR2 SVGAGI. This CDR3 has 12 amino acids. The germline V and J ends were trimmed by 0 bases and 9 bases, with 8 bases remaining between them. The CDR3 coding sequence is TGTGCCAGCAGTTACTCGCGCTTGCGCTACACCTTC. This gives the protein CASSYSRLRYTF.

V is TRBV30 and J is TRBJ2-1; D might be TRBD1 (6 bases). Germline V CDR1 and CDR2: GTSNPN, SVGIG (reference sequence). CDR3 size: 12 residues. V was pared by 1 base and J by 10 bases, with 11 bases between. CDR3 in amino acids: CAWSGGPPEQFF. CDR3 in DNA: TGTGCCTGGAGTGGGGGGCCCCCGGAGCAGTTCTTC.

The J gene is TRBJ2-2, the V gene TRBV9; D gene ambiguous. The germline V and J ends were trimmed by 2 bases and 5 bases, with 7 bases remaining between them. The CDR3 runs 13 residues. The V gene's germline CDR1 is SGDLS and CDR2 YYNGEE. Here the CDR3 DNA reads TGTGCCAGCAGCGTTGGCATAACCGGGGAGCTGTTTTTT. It translates to CASSVGITGELFF.

The chain is built from TRBV10-3 and TRBJ2-7; weak D call: TRBD2 (6 bases). V lost 5 bases, J lost 5 bases, and 22 bases lay in between. Germline CDR1 reads ENHRY; CDR2 reads SYGVKD. The CDR3 is 16 amino acids. CDR3 loop: CAISYPLTGESHEQYF. Here the CDR3 DNA reads TGTGCCATCAGTTACCCCCTCACGGGGGAGTCCCACGAGCAGTACTTC.

This clone occurred once. The gene calls are TRBV21-1 and TRBJ2-3; TRBD2 was called by the table and not checked on the DNA. TRBV21-1 is termed a pseudogene. The CDR3 spans 20 residues. The CDR3 DNA sequence: TGTGCCAGCAGCACCCGAGGACTAGCGGGAGGCGGGGTGACCACAGATACGCAGTATTTT. Translation: CASSTRGLAGGGVTTDTQYF.

This clone was seen a few times. The gene calls are TRBV5-1 and TRBJ1-1, with 7 nucleotides matching TRBD1. V lost 0 bases to trimming and J lost 5 bases; unmatched junction nucleotides: 7. Germline V CDR1 and CDR2: SGHRS, YFSETQ. The CDR3 totals 15 residues. The CDR3 is CASSLEGALGTEAFF. In DNA form, the CDR3 reads TGCGCCAGCAGCTTGGAGGGGGCTCTGGGAACTGAAGCTTTCTTT.

For the CDR3, the DNA is TGCGCCAGCAGCTTGGGGACAGGCAATCAGCCCCAGCATTTT. It codes for CASSLGTGNQPQHF. This chain connects TRBV5-1 to TRBJ1-5; D is perhaps TRBD1 (6 bases). The V end was cut by 0 bases, the J end by 2 bases, with 6 bases between. Germline loops: CDR1 SGHRS, CDR2 YFSETQ. This CDR3 spans 14 amino acids.